A single TCR beta chain is shown here with its context. Its antigen is not yet known. Per-nucleotide qualities are absent, and no much larger clonotype sits a single base away. This sample is part of a study of T cell responses to AZD1222 COVID-19 vaccine (dated by TCRdb to about 2021). Broadly, across the study: AZD1222 recipients given second doses at about 4 weeks or at about 12 weeks were pooled, since spike-specific TCR depth and breadth were not found to differ between the two schedules. A total of under 250 trial participants underwent TCR sequencing, of whom about 210 had received two doses of AZD1222 and 26 had received two doses of the MenACWY control vaccine. Enrollment into the trials was organized by age into subgroups of 18-55, 56-69 and 70-plus years, and those subgroups contained roughly 150, 30 and 60 TCR-sequenced participants, respectively. Results and caveats for the whole study, not just this receptor: Spike-specific TCR breadth and depth rose significantly after two AZD1222 doses compared with day 0 and with MenACWY recipients. Because no samples from the day 14 peak response were available, repertoires could be characterized only after the peak T cell response. Conclusions about previously exposed vaccinees are limited because only a handful of AZD1222 recipients were SARS-CoV-2 seropositive at baseline. Vaccine-associated CD4 TCRs spanned the whole spike protein, with dominant responses in regions 160-218 and 743-854. Participants were mostly white British and included more females than males, and it was suggested by the authors that clonal diversity may have been underestimated. Reportedly, almost half of the unique spike-specific TCRs recognized epitopes lying outside the regions that are mutated in the B.1.351 and B.1.1.7 variants. The 56-69-year group was small, and its depth increase did not reach significance, likely because of low power.

CDR1 and CDR2 are read off the germline V gene (reference sequence) as SGHKS and YYEKEE. The cysteine opens and the phenylalanine closes a CDR3 of 13 amino acids. The DNA shown is the 39-base CDR3, in frame from base 1. Cut back by 0 bases and 6 bases, the V and J ends lie 9 bases apart. The sample's time point, from its label and the paper: baseline before first vaccination. The vaccinee samples were drawn from two UK trials, COV001 and COV002, one of which was a single-blind randomized controlled phase 2/3 trial testing AZD1222 (ChAdOx1 nCoV-19) in healthy adults. For TCRbeta chain sequencing, PBMC samples from trial participants were taken at day 0 and at day 28 after the second dose. The CDR3 regions of human TCRbeta chains were subjected to immunosequencing. The original pipeline was this. Repertoire TCRs were matched against a reference library of SARS-CoV-2-specific TCRs generated with the MIRA antigen-specificity platform. Breadth meant the fraction of unique TCRs that were SARS-CoV-2-associated, whereas depth meant the fraction of total T cells that were SARS-CoV-2-associated. Using the MIRA data, each spike-specific TCR was assigned both to the spike region to which the TCR was reactive and to a CD4 or CD8 class. Log10-transformed breadth and depth values were compared by one-way ANOVA with Sidak's multiple comparisons tests. TCRdb took this table from immuneACCESS and kept in-frame rearrangements with V and J called. Such tables lack part of the clones; where checked against another copy, unresolved V genes explain under half of the gap, and the rest is unexplained. V, J and clone size reflect that table, while D and trimming were determined from the DNA. A total of some 120,000 clones appear in this sample, around 93% of them only once. The ten largest clones take up approximately 1.1% of the sample.

Here the chain combines TRBV5-5 and TRBJ1-1, with a tentative D gene TRBD1 over 5 matching bases. The receptor was derived from an adult in good health. The sample consisted of peripheral blood, taken on day 0 of AZD1222 vaccination. The CDR3 amino acid sequence is: CASSLGGSSEAFF. The DNA is as follows: TGTGCCAGCAGCTTGGGGGGGAGTTCTGAAGCTTTCTTT.